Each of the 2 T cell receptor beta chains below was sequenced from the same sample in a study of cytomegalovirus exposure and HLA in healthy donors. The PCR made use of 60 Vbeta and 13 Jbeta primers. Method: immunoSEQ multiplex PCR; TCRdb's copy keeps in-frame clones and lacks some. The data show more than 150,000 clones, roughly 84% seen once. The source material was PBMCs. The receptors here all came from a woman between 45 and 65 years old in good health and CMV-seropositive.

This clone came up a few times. CDR3 in amino acids: CASSEGGRSSYEQYF. The CDR3 DNA is TGTGCCAGCAGTGAAGGGGGCAGGAGCTCCTACGAGCAGTACTTC. The rearrangement links TRBV6-1 to TRBJ2-5; D is possibly TRBD1 (5 bases). The J call may be faulty, since TRBJ2-7 better matches the DNA end. The V gene's germline CDR1 is MNHNS and CDR2 SASEGT. This CDR3 comprises 15 residues.

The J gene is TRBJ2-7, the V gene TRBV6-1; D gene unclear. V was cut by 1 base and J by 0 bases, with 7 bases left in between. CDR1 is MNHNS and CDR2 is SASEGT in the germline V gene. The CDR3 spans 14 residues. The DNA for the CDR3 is TGTGCCAGCAGTGAAGGGGCAGACTCCTACGAGCAGTACTTC. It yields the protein CASSEGADSYEQYF.